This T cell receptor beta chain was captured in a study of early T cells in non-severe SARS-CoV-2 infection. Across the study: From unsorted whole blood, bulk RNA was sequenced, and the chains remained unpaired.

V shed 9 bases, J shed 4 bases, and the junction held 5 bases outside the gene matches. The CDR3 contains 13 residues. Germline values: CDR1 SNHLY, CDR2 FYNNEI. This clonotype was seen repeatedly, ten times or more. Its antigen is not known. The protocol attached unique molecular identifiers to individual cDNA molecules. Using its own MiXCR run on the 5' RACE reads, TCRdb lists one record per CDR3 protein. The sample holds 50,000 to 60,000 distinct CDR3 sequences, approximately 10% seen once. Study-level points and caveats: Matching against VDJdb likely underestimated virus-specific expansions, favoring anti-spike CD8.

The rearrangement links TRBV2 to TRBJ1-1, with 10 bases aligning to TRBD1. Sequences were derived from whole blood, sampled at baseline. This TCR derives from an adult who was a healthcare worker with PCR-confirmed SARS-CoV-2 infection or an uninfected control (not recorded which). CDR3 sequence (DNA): TGTGCCAGTGACAGGGGGCTTGGCACTGAAGCTTTCTTT. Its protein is CASDRGLGTEAFF.